The 30 T cell receptor beta chains given below trace back to one sample, sequenced in a study of CD8 T cells in Susac syndrome (dated by TCRdb to the late 2010s). Library creation used the immunoSEQ multiplex PCR assay. RNA was extracted using the RNeasy kit, and about 0.5 to 1 ug of the RNA was reverse transcribed with random hexamers. TCRdb reran the public reads through fastp at Q25 and MiXCR, keeping productive beta chains. All rows with the same CDR3 protein become a single entry with the most common DNA and genes. The sample records 170,000 or so distinct CDR3 sequences, about 96% of which are singletons. The ten largest account for around 0.12% of the sample. Sequences were obtained from CD4+ T cells from PBMCs. Receptors originate from a human donor with Susac syndrome.

The chain joins TRBV4-2 to TRBJ2-1, with TRBD2 matching over 10 bases. CDR3 length: 20 amino acids. Germline assignment: CDR1 LGHNA and CDR2 YNFKEQ. Trimming at V came to 0 bases and at J to 0 bases, leaving 11 bases not matched to a gene. DNA of the CDR3: TGTGCCAGCAGCCAAGACGGTAGCGGGGGGCTCGGACCCTCCTACAATGAGCAGTTCTTC. It is translated as CASSQDGSGGLGPSYNEQFF.

This chain joins TRBV7-2 and TRBJ1-5; D might be TRBD1 (6 bases). This CDR3 has 16 residues. The germline V gene has CDR1 SGHTA and CDR2 FQGNSA. The V end lost 1 base, the J end lost 2 bases, and 12 bases lay between the germline ends. The CDR3 loop is CASSLVAGVGNQPQHF. The CDR3 DNA is TGTGCCAGCAGCTTAGTTGCAGGGGTGGGCAATCAGCCCCAGCATTTT.

V gene TRBV5-1 combines with J gene TRBJ2-5; the D is unclear. The CDR3 covers 14 residues. Germline V lookup: CDR1 SGHRS, CDR2 YFSETQ. V lost 0 bases, J lost 5 bases, and 11 bases lay in between. The CDR3 nucleotides are TGCGCCAGCAGCTTGGTGGCAGAGCTCGAGACCCAGTACTTC. Translation: CASSLVAELETQYF. The full variable domain, in which reference TRBV5-1 and TRBJ2-5 provide the parts outside the CDR3, is KAGVTQTPRYLIKTRGQQVTLSCSPISGHRSVSWYQQTPGQGLQFLFEYFSETQRNKGNFPGRFSGRQFSNSRSEMNVSTLELGDSALYLCASSLVAELETQYFGPGTRLLVL.

The V and J genes are TRBV5-1 and TRBJ2-1; 9 nucleotides agree with TRBD2. Losses at the gene ends were 4 bases for V and 8 bases for J; bases not matched to a gene: 7. Germline V gene lookup returns CDR1 SGHRS and CDR2 YFSETQ. This CDR3 has 14 amino acids. This CDR3 reads CASSGRLAEDEQFF. CDR3 sequence (DNA): TGCGCCAGCAGCGGGCGACTAGCGGAGGATGAGCAGTTCTTC.

This clonotype has only one observation. The chain is built from TRBV11-2 and TRBJ2-1, with 10 bases that match TRBD2. Germline CDR1 SGHAT, CDR2 FQNNGV. CDR3 size: 14 residues. V shed 6 bases and J 8 bases; nucleotides not matched to a gene: 7. The CDR3 here is CASSSLAGDHEQFF. The CDR3 DNA reads as TGTGCCAGCAGTAGCCTAGCGGGAGACCATGAGCAGTTCTTC.

This clonotype appeared a few times. The genes are TRBV7-2 and TRBJ2-3; the D gene is possibly TRBD1 (6 bases). V gave up 2 bases and J gave up 4 bases, with 16 bases separating them. CDR1 and CDR2 from the germline V gene are SGHTA and FQGNSA. The CDR3 extends over 16 amino acids. This chain's CDR3 is CASSLTLTGESDTQYF. CDR3 DNA: TGTGCCAGCAGCTTAACTCTGACAGGAGAGTCAGATACGCAGTATTTT. Full variable domain (remainder filled in from reference TRBV7-2 and TRBJ2-3): GAGVSQSPSNKVTEKGKDVELRCDPISGHTALYWYRQSLGQGLEFLIYFQGNSAPDKSGLPSDRFSAERTGGSVSTLTIQRTQQEDSAVYLCASSLTLTGESDTQYFGPGTRLTVL.

The table lists this clonotype with a few counts. This chain links TRBV27 with TRBJ2-1; D call uncertain. CDR3 length equals 12 residues. Trimming stripped 5 bases from V and 5 bases from J, with 7 bases between. CDR1 and CDR2 from the germline V gene are MNHEY and SMNVEV (reference sequence). The CDR3 region has the DNA TGTGCCAGCAGTCCTCGGAACAATGAGCAGTTCTTC. Its translation is CASSPRNNEQFF.

The chain links TRBV7-2 to TRBJ2-3; possible D gene TRBD1, 6 bases. CDR1 is SGHTA and CDR2 is FQGNSA in the germline V gene. CDR3 length: 11 amino acids. V was shortened by 5 bases and J by 6 bases, with 6 bases between the two germline ends. The DNA of the CDR3 is TGTGCCAGCAGCCAGGGGGATACGCAGTATTTT. Translating gives CASSQGDTQYF.

The rearrangement joins TRBV20-1 to TRBJ1-5, with 7 bases aligning to TRBD1. This CDR3 is built from 13 residues. V lost 6 bases, J lost 2 bases, and 4 bases stayed unmatched. CDR1 DFQATT and CDR2 SNEGSKA come from the germline V gene (reference sequence). DNA for the CDR3: TGCAGTGCGACCGGGACAGGCAATCAGCCCCAGCATTTT. Its protein product is CSATGTGNQPQHF.

The rearrangement links TRBV13 to TRBJ2-5, with 8 bases aligning to TRBD2. J was trimmed by 2 bases and V by 5 bases; bases with no gene match: 7. The CDR3 runs 15 residues. Germline V gives CDR1 PRHDT, CDR2 FYEKMQ (reference sequence). In nucleotides, the CDR3 is TGTGCCAGCAGCACAAGCGGGAGCTCGCAAGAGACCCAGTACTTC. It encodes CASSTSGSSQETQYF.

CDR3 in DNA: TGCAGCGTTGAACATGGACAGGGGTCTGGAAACACCATATATTTT. This codes for CSVEHGQGSGNTIYF. V is TRBV29-1 and J is TRBJ1-3; 9 bases match TRBD1. CDR3 length: 15 amino acids. V shed 2 bases and J 1 base; nucleotides not matched to a gene: 3. Germline loops: CDR1 SQVTM, CDR2 ANQGSEA.

The chain uses TRBV29-1 and TRBJ1-1; the D is unclear. The germline CDR1 and CDR2 sequences are SQVTM and ANQGSEA. The CDR3 spans 12 residues. V was shortened by 5 bases and J by 4 bases, with 11 bases between the two germline ends. Written as DNA, the CDR3 is TGCAGCGTTAGTATAAGATTCACTGAAGCTTTCTTT. Amino acid sequence: CSVSIRFTEAFF. Variable domain in full (rest from reference TRBV29-1 and TRBJ1-1): SAVISQKPSRDICQRGTSLTIQCQVDSQVTMMFWYRQQPGQSLTLIATANQGSEATYESGFVIDKFPISRPNLTFSTLTVSNMSPEDSSIYLCSVSIRFTEAFFGQGTRLTVV.

The CDR3 DNA reads as TGCAGCGTTGAATCTAGCGGGGACAATGAGCAGTTCTTC. As protein: CSVESSGDNEQFF. The V call is TRBV29-1, the J call TRBJ2-1, with 9 bases matching TRBD2. Looked up from germline, CDR1 is SQVTM and CDR2 is ANQGSEA. With 2 bases clipped from V and 5 bases from J, the junction kept 1 base outside the gene matches. The CDR3 extends over 13 amino acids.

This chain joins TRBV10-3 and TRBJ2-2, with D tentatively TRBD1 (6 bases). The length of the CDR3 is 15 residues. Per germline, CDR1 ENHRY and CDR2 SYGVKD. Trimming stripped 2 bases from V and 4 bases from J, with 11 bases between. The CDR3 loop is CAISERGSRTGELFF. DNA of the CDR3: TGTGCCATCAGTGAGAGGGGGAGTCGCACCGGGGAGCTGTTTTTT.

The DNA for the CDR3 is TGTGCCAGCAGCCATCTCGGGACTAGCTACAATGAGCAGTTCTTC. This translates into CASSHLGTSYNEQFF. V is TRBV14 and J is TRBJ2-1, with TRBD2 identical over 8 bases. The V segment lost 3 bases and the J segment 3 bases; nucleotides outside the gene matches: 4. There are 15 residues in the CDR3. Germline loops: CDR1 SGHDN, CDR2 FVKESK.

This clonotype occurred once. The J gene is TRBJ1-2, the V gene TRBV18; 7 nucleotides align to TRBD1. The CDR3 covers 15 residues. The junction had 8 bases not matched to a gene; V was cut back by 3 bases and J by 4 bases. CDR1 is KGHSH and CDR2 is LQKENI in the germline V gene. This CDR3 reads CASSPGQPQLYGYTF. The CDR3 DNA reads TGTGCCAGCTCACCGGGACAGCCTCAACTCTATGGCTACACCTTC.

This chain connects TRBV9 to TRBJ2-5; 7 bases map to TRBD1. In germline, CDR1 is SGDLS, CDR2 YYNGEE. The CDR3 covers 12 residues. Losses at the gene ends were 4 bases for V and 8 bases for J; bases not matched to a gene: 5. This CDR3 reads CASSSSGGTQYF. In DNA, the CDR3 is TGTGCCAGCAGCTCTTCAGGGGGAACCCAGTACTTC.

The V gene is TRBV4-3, the J gene TRBJ1-5; tentatively, D is TRBD1 (6 bases). Germline V gives CDR1 LGHNA, CDR2 YSLEER. V lost 4 bases and J lost 5, with 15 bases in between. The CDR3 sequence is 15 residues long. The CDR3 coding sequence is TGCGCCAGCAGCCTGGACAGATGGGGGGATCAGCCCCAGCATTTT. Amino acid sequence: CASSLDRWGDQPQHF.

This rearrangement joins TRBV5-1 to TRBJ2-3; TRBD2 is a possible D gene (6 bases). Trimming left V 5 bases short and J 3 bases short, with 13 bases between. The CDR3 loop spans 14 amino acids. CDR1 is SGHRS and CDR2 is YFSETQ in the germline V gene. The CDR3 DNA reads TGCGCCAGCAGGATCGGGAGCCGGACAGATACGCAGTATTTT. This translates into CASRIGSRTDTQYF.

This chain connects TRBV29-1 to TRBJ2-7; 10 bases map to TRBD2. This CDR3 is built from 15 residues. V lost 6 bases, J lost 3 bases, and 11 bases stayed unmatched. Germline-derived CDR1 and CDR2 are SQVTM and ANQGSEA. This chain's CDR3 is CSVKREGLTSYEQYF. The CDR3 nucleotides are TGCAGCGTGAAGCGGGAGGGCCTTACGAGCTACGAGCAGTACTTC.

This chain connects TRBV4-2 to TRBJ2-1; D is perhaps TRBD2 (6 bases). Germline assignment: CDR1 LGHNA and CDR2 YNFKEQ. The V gene lost 3 bases and the J gene lost 4 bases, with 16 bases spanning the gap. CDR3 length: 16 amino acids. CDR3 region: CASSQAGGAMYNEQFF. The CDR3 bases are TGTGCCAGCAGCCAGGCCGGCGGGGCGATGTACAATGAGCAGTTCTTC.

The rearrangement joins TRBV5-1 to TRBJ2-5; 9 nucleotides agree with TRBD2. Germline V lookup: CDR1 SGHRS, CDR2 YFSETQ. V shed 2 bases, J shed 4 bases, and the junction held 3 bases outside the gene matches. This CDR3 is built from 14 residues. For the CDR3, the DNA is TGCGCCAGCAGCTTCGGACTAGCGACAGAGACCCAGTACTTC. This encodes CASSFGLATETQYF.

The genes are TRBV3-1 and TRBJ1-1; D unclear. The V end lost 1 base, the J end lost 1 base, and 16 bases lay between the germline ends. Germline-derived CDR1 and CDR2 are LGHDT and YNNKEL (reference sequence). The CDR3 totals 17 residues. The CDR3 nucleotides read TGTGCCAGCAGCCAAGTAGGATCGCCCACCTCGAACACTGAAGCTTTCTTT. Amino acid sequence: CASSQVGSPTSNTEAFF.

The CDR3 bases are TGCAGTGCTAGAGATGTCAATCAGCCCCAGCATTTT. Amino acids: CSARDVNQPQHF. The chain recombines TRBV20-1 with TRBJ1-5; D unresolved. V lost 0 bases to trimming and J lost 3 bases, with 3 bases between them. Per the germline V gene, CDR1 is DFQATT and CDR2 is SNEGSKA (reference sequence). This CDR3 is built from 12 residues.

The sample holds one count of this clonotype. The rearrangement uses TRBV21-1 and TRBJ2-6; TRBD1, the table's D call, was not compared with the DNA. TRBV21-1 is a listed pseudogene. The length of the CDR3 is 15 residues. CDR3 DNA: TGTGCCAGCAGCACTGACAGTGGTGGGGCCAACGTCCTGATTTTC. This sequence encodes CASSTDSGGANVLIF.

This sequence joins TRBV24-1 and TRBJ2-1; TRBD2 matches 10 bases. J was trimmed by 8 bases and V by 4 bases; bases with no gene match: 10. The CDR3 runs 16 residues. Looked up from germline, CDR1 is KGHDR and CDR2 is SFDVKD. The CDR3 DNA is TGTGCCACCAGTGACCCTGGAAGCGGGGGGGACGATGAGCAGTTCTTC. It codes for CATSDPGSGGDDEQFF.

J is TRBJ2-1 and V is TRBV29-1; the D gene is possibly TRBD1 (6 bases). Germline CDR1 reads SQVTM; CDR2 reads ANQGSEA. Trimming cost V 3 bases and J 6 bases, with 12 bases left between them. The CDR3 is 13 residues long. In DNA form, the CDR3 reads TGCAGCGTTGACCTGGGGGCGCGCAATGAGCAGTTCTTC. This sequence encodes CSVDLGARNEQFF.

In DNA form, the CDR3 reads TGTGCCAGCAGCCCCCCGGGCAATCAGCCCCAGCATTTT. Protein sequence: CASSPPGNQPQHF. This chain uses TRBV7-2 with TRBJ1-5; D is unclear. The length of the CDR3 is 13 residues. Germline-derived CDR1 and CDR2 are SGHTA and FQGNSA. V was shortened by 5 bases and J by 2 bases, with 7 bases between the two germline ends.

The V call is TRBV24-1, the J call TRBJ1-1; no firm D call. The CDR3 runs to 12 residues. CDR1 and CDR2 (germline): KGHDR, SFDVKD. The V gene lost 0 bases and the J gene lost 2 bases, with 0 bases spanning the gap. CDR3 protein: CATSDLNTEAFF. CDR3 DNA sequence: TGTGCCACCAGTGATTTGAACACTGAAGCTTTCTTT.

The chain recombines TRBV13 with TRBJ1-6; D is undetermined. The CDR3 is 14 residues long. CDR1 and CDR2 (germline): PRHDT, FYEKMQ (reference sequence). V lost 6 bases to trimming and J lost 9 bases, with 15 bases between them. The CDR3 spells CASRPTAGSSPLHF. The CDR3 DNA reads TGTGCCAGCAGGCCGACGGCAGGCAGTTCACCCCTCCACTTT.